This TCR beta chain was obtained from a study of T-cell memory formation after mild COVID-19 (dated by TCRdb to 2020 to 2022). Some background on the complete study: Most TCR sequence clusters were specific to one of the two donors. T-cell clones expanding and contracting after mild COVID-19 in a couple of donors were tracked by longitudinal TCRalpha and TCRbeta repertoire sequencing. Two young, previously healthy adult volunteers made up the cohort, one male and one female. Overall study outcomes, separate from this receptor: The detection of some responding clones in pre-infection memory suggests that pre-existing cross-reactive memory T cells joined the SARS-CoV-2 response. SARS-CoV-2 specificity of the second-wave clones peaking on day 37 was not confirmed. From day 15 to 85, contracting clones showed balanced CD4/CD8 phenotypes, whereas a second wave of clones that expanded from day 15 to 37 leaned towards CD4+. Contracting CD4+ clones were found mainly in CM and EM memory subsets, while CD8+ clones were enriched in EMRA. The study covered only two mild cases, and larger cohorts including severe cases with pre-infection samples were considered necessary.

This clonotype showed up many times. This clone's antigen is unknown. The record has no base qualities; no much larger clone is one base away. PBMCs were isolated by Ficoll-Paque density gradient centrifugation. The sequencer listed for this sample is Illumina NovaSeq 6000. cDNA libraries for TCRalpha and TCRbeta were prepared by 5'RACE using constant-segment primers, with sample barcodes and unique molecular identifiers added. Trizol reagent was used to extract RNA from every sample. Libraries were amplified in two PCR steps, with a second sample barcode and Illumina TruSeq adapters added in the second step. Sequencing of the libraries was done on an Illumina NovaSeq, producing 2 x 150 bp paired-end reads. In the paper's pipeline: With migec v1.2.7, reads were demultiplexed and then collapsed into UMI-guided consensus sequences. Using mixcr v2.1.11, UMI consensuses were aligned to TRA and TRB V and J templates and then assembled into clonotypes. A clonotype was counted as expanded or contracted only if both edgeR and NoisET called the change significant, with noise models trained on biological replicates. edgeR calls used a false discovery rate-adjusted p below 0.01 and a log2 fold-change threshold of 1. PCA with hierarchical clustering of max-normalized trajectories of the 1000 most abundant clonotypes was used as exploratory dynamics analysis. Each responding clone was given a CD4 or CD8 phenotype based on the CD4+ and CD8+ repertoires, which had been sequenced separately. TCRdb took the public reads, trimmed them with fastp at Q25, ran MiXCR for clone calling and kept in-frame beta chains. CDR3 protein sequences are deduplicated, and each keeps its most common genes and DNA. It is TCRdb's table, rather than the study itself, that gives the V and J calls and clone size. The sample profile shows under 300,000 distinct CDR3 sequences; under 8.5% of them were found once. The ten most abundant clones make up 20% to 25% of the sample.

This TCR was sampled from a man aged 18 to 29 who had mild COVID-19 (a few samples of this study predate the infection). The sample titles of this study are shuffled in the database, so cell type and time point are left out; the donor was told from shared clones. Sequencing was carried out using PBMCs or a T cell subset sorted from them (not recorded which).

The CDR3 region reads CAWKSPDRRDQPQHF. The sequenced DNA: TGTGCCTGGAAATCTCCGGACAGGAGAGATCAGCCCCAGCATTTT. The chain couples TRBV30 to TRBJ1-5, with 7 central nucleotides matching TRBD1. Trimming leaves V shorter by 4 bases and J shorter by 5 bases, with the junction holding 11 bases beyond the gene matches. The germline V gene (reference sequence) yields GTSNPN for CDR1 and SVGIG for CDR2. The CDR3, from cysteine to phenylalanine, totals 15 residues. The only DNA kept is the CDR3, 45 bases in frame from the first base.